Included here is one T cell receptor beta chain sequence, with context. Sample time point: patch test 1, 2 weeks after DPC sensitization. Treatment denoted: therapeutic diphenylcyclopropenone sensitization with weekly scalp DPC. Germline V lookup: CDR1 LNHDA, CDR2 SQIVND (reference sequence). Trimming shortened V by 6 bases and J by 2 bases, and 16 bases separated the two germline ends. This CDR3 has 15 amino acids. TCRdb independently ran MiXCR on the RACE reads; one entry per CDR3 protein. The table has around 120,000 distinct CDR3 sequences, roughly an eighth seen once. The sample belongs to a study of human T cells and chemical hapten exposure.

The source was whole blood, collected in connection with sensitization to the hapten diphenylcyclopropenone (DPC). The chain joins TRBV19 to TRBJ1-1; a weak D match, TRBD1 (6 bases). The source is a man aged 18-30 years with alopecia areata. Some clones in this sample may be carry-over from other donors' samples. The CDR3 DNA is TGTGCCAGTAGACCTCTAGGACAGACCAACACTGAAGCTTTCTTT. This encodes CASRPLGQTNTEAFF.